These 15 T cell receptor beta chains came from one sample sequenced in a study of T cells after yellow fever vaccination. TCRdb ran MiXCR on the 5' RACE reads and lists one entry per CDR3 protein. The sample has some 500,000 distinct CDR3 sequences, roughly 14% seen once. The specimen was PBMCs, collected on the day of the yellow fever booster vaccination. Source of these receptors: a man aged 25-45 years who received the YFV17D yellow fever vaccine.

The V and J genes are TRBV20-1 and TRBJ2-3; D is undetermined. Germline V gene data show CDR1 as DFQATT and CDR2 as SNEGSKA (reference sequence). Trimming stripped 1 base from V and 6 bases from J, with 11 bases between. This CDR3 is 13 amino acids long. CDR3 residues: CSARGSTTDTQYF. In DNA form, the CDR3 reads TGCAGTGCTAGAGGGTCAACAACCGATACGCAGTATTTT.

The table lists this clonotype with a few counts. The CDR3 coding sequence is TGTGCCAGCAGTTTAGGTGGGGGAGCTAATGAAAAACTGTTTTTT. Translation gives CASSLGGGANEKLFF. The V and J genes are TRBV12-3 or TRBV12-4 and TRBJ1-4; tentatively, D is TRBD1 (5 bases). This CDR3 has 15 amino acids. V was cut by 1 base and J by 3 bases, with 9 bases left in between.

The CDR3 loop is CASSSPGSRNYGYTF. In DNA form, the CDR3 reads TGTGCCAGCAGTTCTCCGGGCAGTCGGAACTATGGCTACACCTTC. J is TRBJ1-2 and V is TRBV28; D is unclear. The V and J ends lost 4 bases and 2 bases respectively, with 14 bases between them. CDR3 length: 15 residues. CDR1 and CDR2 (germline): MDHEN, SYDVKM.

V gene TRBV3-1 combines with J gene TRBJ2-1; unclear D gene. V lost 1 base and J lost 10, with 8 bases in between. Germline CDR1 is LGHDT and CDR2 is YNNKEL (reference sequence). The CDR3 consists of 12 residues. The CDR3 nucleotides are TGTGCCAGCAGCCAAGTTCCCCGGGAGCAGTTCTTC. This translates into CASSQVPREQFF.

This clonotype was found many times. The rearrangement joins TRBV20-1 to TRBJ2-3; tentatively, D is TRBD1 (6 bases). This CDR3 region has 16 residues. Germline CDR1 and CDR2: DFQATT and SNEGSKA (reference sequence). V lost 6 bases and J 1 base, leaving 20 bases between the germline ends. The CDR3 bases are TGCAGTGCCCTCAAGGGTGGACAGCTGCGCACAGATACGCAGTATTTT. Its protein product is CSALKGGQLRTDTQYF.

The CDR3 DNA is TGTGCCATCAGTGAGTCGGGACAGGGGTCCTCACCCCTCCACTTT. It yields the protein CAISESGQGSSPLHF. The rearrangement joins TRBV10-3 to TRBJ1-6; 10 bases map to TRBD1. Germline CDR1 reads ENHRY; CDR2 reads SYGVKD. V gave up 0 bases and J gave up 10 bases; unmatched junction bases: 3. The CDR3 length is 15 residues.

The DNA for the CDR3 is TGCGCCAGCAGTAGGGACTTATACAATGAGCAGTTCTTC. Translated: CASSRDLYNEQFF. The genes are TRBV10-1 and TRBJ2-1; D might be TRBD2 (6 bases). The CDR3 loop spans 13 amino acids. Trimming cost V 5 bases and J 4 bases, with 9 bases left between them. Germline V gene lookup returns CDR1 WNHNN and CDR2 SYGVQD (reference sequence).

This clonotype was observed a few times. The chain couples TRBV24-1 to TRBJ2-3; 8 nucleotides align to TRBD2. Germline-derived CDR1 and CDR2 are KGHDR and SFDVKD. V was pared by 3 bases and J by 0 bases, with 10 bases of the junction left unmatched. CDR3 length: 18 amino acids. The CDR3, as DNA: TGTGCCACCAGTGATACACGTCCGGGACTAGGGAGCACAGATACGCAGTATTTT. It codes for CATSDTRPGLGSTDTQYF.

CDR3 nucleotide sequence: TGTGCCACCAGCAGAGATCGGGGGGGTAGAGAGCAGTACTTC. This codes for CATSRDRGGREQYF. The V call is TRBV15, the J call TRBJ2-7; 8 bases are shared with TRBD2. Germline-derived CDR1 and CDR2 are LNHNV and YYDKDF (reference sequence). V was clipped by 0 bases and J by 7 bases; unmatched bases: 5. The CDR3 is made up of 14 amino acids. Together with reference TRBV15 and TRBJ2-7, the CDR3 gives the full variable domain: DAMVIQNPRYQVTQFGKPVTLSCSQTLNHNVMYWYQQKSSQAPKLLFHYYDKDFNNEADTPDNFQSRRPNTSFCFLDIRSPGLGDTAMYLCATSRDRGGREQYFGPGTRLTVT.

The rearrangement joins TRBV12-3 or TRBV12-4 to TRBJ2-2; the match to TRBD2 covers 9 bases. V lost 3 bases to trimming and J lost 2 bases; unmatched junction nucleotides: 7. The CDR3 is 17 residues long. As DNA, the CDR3 is TGTGCCAGCAGTTTCTTGGGAGCGGGAGGTAACACCGGGGAGCTGTTTTTT. Translation gives CASSFLGAGGNTGELFF.

V and J are TRBV6-1 and TRBJ2-5, with D tentatively TRBD1 (5 bases). Germline assignment: CDR1 MNHNS and CDR2 SASEGT. V was cut by 4 bases and J by 4 bases, with 10 bases left in between. The CDR3 covers 13 residues. The CDR3 here is CASSAAGRETQYF. The CDR3 DNA follows: TGTGCCAGCAGTGCGGCAGGGCGAGAGACCCAGTACTTC.

The chain recombines TRBV12-3 or TRBV12-4 with TRBJ2-2; TRBD1 or TRBD2 may be the D gene (5 bases each). Trimming shortened V by 4 bases and J by 1 base, and 19 bases separated the two germline ends. The CDR3 covers 18 residues. The CDR3 reads CASSSTPGTALNTGELFF. The CDR3 DNA follows: TGTGCCAGCAGTTCTACTCCCGGGACGGCCTTGAACACCGGGGAGCTGTTTTTT.

The chain recombines TRBV20-1 with TRBJ1-2; D is uncertain. Between the trimmed V and J ends, which lost 6 bases and 6 bases, there was a span of 14 bases. Germline V gives CDR1 DFQATT, CDR2 SNEGSKA (reference sequence). This CDR3 contains 12 residues. The CDR3 spells CSAKGGVDGYTF. In DNA form, the CDR3 reads TGCAGTGCAAAAGGCGGGGTAGATGGCTACACCTTC.

As to this clonotype: Likely a read error: the CDR3 ends without its conserved phenylalanine or tryptophan. The chain combines TRBV20-1 with TRBJ2-3; no definite D call. The V and J ends lost 0 bases and 0 bases respectively, with 7 bases between them. This CDR3 is 14 amino acids long. Germline V lookup: CDR1 DFQATT, CDR2 SNEGSKA (reference sequence). This CDR3 reads CSARDYPSTDTQYS. CDR3 DNA sequence: TGCAGTGCTAGAGACTACCCGAGCACAGATACGCAGTATTCT.

This clonotype was observed many times. The chain employs TRBV2 and TRBJ2-2, with 9 positions matching TRBD2. Trimming cost V 8 bases and J 6 bases; bases outside gene matches: 13. Germline CDR1 reads SNHLY; CDR2 reads FYNNEI. This CDR3 contains 16 residues. CDR3 nucleotides: TGTGCCAGCGTCCCACCGGGACTAGCTGAGTCCGGGGAGCTGTTTTTT. It yields the protein CASVPPGLAESGELFF.